One and the same sample provided the 5 T cell receptor beta chains below, sequenced in a study of TIL therapy for anti-PD-1-resistant metastatic lung cancer. This was the immunoSEQ v3 assay. Only in-frame clones appear in the TCRdb table, and some are missing; sequencing was by immunoSEQ multiplex PCR. The data show about 19,000 clones, nearly 80% seen once. Regarding time point: pre-treatment sample, taken before nivolumab and TIL therapy. The specimen comprised blood, sampled at baseline. The receptors derive from a person aged 25 to 85 with non-small cell lung cancer.

The V and J genes are TRBV7-3 and TRBJ1-3; D is possibly TRBD1 (6 bases). The CDR3 spans 15 residues. Trimming took off 5 bases at V and 4 bases at J, with 15 bases between the two ends. Germline V lookup: CDR1 SGHTA, CDR2 FQGTGA. The CDR3 nucleotides are TGTGCCAGCAGCCCCCCCCCGGGACAAGGAAACACCATATATTTT. This encodes CASSPPPGQGNTIYF.

This chain uses TRBV5-1 with TRBJ1-3, with a weak D call TRBD1 (5 bases). Germline-derived CDR1 and CDR2 are SGHRS and YFSETQ. Trimming removed 3 bases at V and 0 bases at J, with 19 bases between. The length of the CDR3 is 18 residues. As DNA, the CDR3 is TGCGCCAGCAGCTCTTGGTATCGGGACTCTAGCTCTGGAAACACCATATATTTT. This translates into CASSSWYRDSSSGNTIYF.

V gene TRBV2 combines with J gene TRBJ1-2; D is unclear. Trimming shortened V by 7 bases and J by 4 bases, and 4 bases separated the two germline ends. The length of the CDR3 is 10 residues. Germline V gives CDR1 SNHLY, CDR2 FYNNEI. CDR3 DNA sequence: TGTGCCAGCAAAGGCTATGGCTACACCTTC. Protein product: CASKGYGYTF.

J is TRBJ1-3 and V is TRBV19, with unresolved D. Between the trimmed V and J ends, which lost 1 base and 0 bases, there was a span of 4 bases. This CDR3 has 14 residues. CDR1 is LNHDA and CDR2 is SQIVND in the germline V gene (reference sequence). CDR3: CASSIAGSGNTIYF. CDR3 bases: TGTGCCAGTAGTATAGCGGGCTCTGGAAACACCATATATTTT.

This sequence joins TRBV15 and TRBJ2-5, with 7 positions matching TRBD1. The germline V gene encodes CDR1 LNHNV and CDR2 YYDKDF (reference sequence). This CDR3 region has 16 residues. The trim removed 0 bases at V and 2 bases at J, leaving 6 bases unmatched. Here the CDR3 reads CATSRDRGRGQETQYF. The CDR3 coding sequence is TGTGCCACCAGCAGAGATCGCGGCAGGGGGCAAGAGACCCAGTACTTC.